This is a list of T cell receptor beta chains from one sample in a study of blood T cells in healthy people across ages. TCRdb re-analysed the 5' RACE reads in MiXCR, keeping a single row per CDR3 protein. The sample lists about 1,400,000 distinct CDR3 sequences, approximately 63% seen once, with roughly 6.3% in the top ten. What was sequenced was blood. Source of these receptors: a man aged 18 to 35 in good health. The CDR3 runs from the conserved cysteine through the conserved F or W. A D gene is named only where the DNA matches it firmly. Rows may omit the clone size; those that give it use once, few, many or a size class.

j_call,d_call,v_call,clone_size,cdr3_nt,cdr3_aa
TRBJ1-5,TRBD1,TRBV20-1,-,TGCAGTGCTAGGCGGGGGACAGGGGGCGATCAGCCCCAGCATTTT,CSARRGTGGDQPQHF
TRBJ2-1,-,TRBV6-2/TRBV6-3,few,TGTGCCAGCGACCCGGGGATTAGGGGCAATGAGCAGTTCTTC,CASDPGIRGNEQFF
TRBJ1-5,-,TRBV5-1,-,TGCGCCAGTTGCTGTCAGCCCCAGCATTTT,CASCCQPQHF
TRBJ2-1,-,TRBV7-2,-,TGTGCCAGCAGCTGGGGTGGGTCCTACAATGAGCAGTTCTTC,CASSWGGSYNEQFF
TRBJ2-3,-,TRBV7-9,-,TGTGCCAGCAGCTTATGGGACACCAAGGCAGGCACAGATACGCAGTATTTT,CASSLWDTKAGTDTQYF
TRBJ2-7,TRBD2,TRBV12-3/TRBV12-4,-,TGTGCCAGCAGTTCAACGGGACTAGTACACGAGCAGTACTTC,CASSSTGLVHEQYF
TRBJ1-5,TRBD1,TRBV3-1,-,TGTGCCAGCAGCCAAGGGGGGACAGGTTTATATCAGCCCCAGCATTTT,CASSQGGTGLYQPQHF
TRBJ1-1,-,TRBV5-5,few,TGTGCCAGCAGCCTAACTCTACCGGGAGAACAAGCTTTCTTT,CASSLTLPGEQAFF
TRBJ2-6,TRBD1,TRBV29-1,few,TGCAGCGTTGAAGAGGGGGACAGGGCTGGGGCCAACGTCCTGACTTTC,CSVEEGDRAGANVLTF
TRBJ2-3,TRBD2,TRBV4-1,-,TGCGCCAGCAGCCACCGCGGGGGAACCACAGATACGCAGTATTTT,CASSHRGGTTDTQYF
TRBJ2-3,TRBD2,TRBV10-2,-,TGCGCCAGCACCTCCCTGGCGGGAGGGTTGAGGGATACGCAGTATTTT,CASTSLAGGLRDTQYF
TRBJ2-7,TRBD2,TRBV25-1,-,TGTGCCAGCAGTGAGGAGGCGGTGGCGGGGGGGATCTACGAGCAGTACTTC,CASSEEAVAGGIYEQYF
TRBJ2-5,-,TRBV6-1,-,TGTGCCAGCAGTGAAGGGGTAATGGAGACCGGGGAGACCCAGTACTTC,CASSEGVMETGETQYF
TRBJ1-5,-,TRBV20-1,-,TGCAGTGCTACAGACCCAGGGCAGCCCCAGCATTTT,CSATDPGQPQHF
TRBJ2-5,TRBD2,TRBV10-3,few,TGTGCCATCAGTGAGGGGACTAGTCAAGAGACCCAGTACTTC,CAISEGTSQETQYF
TRBJ1-1,-,TRBV29-1,-,TGCAGCGCCAAAATGCGCGTTGCTGACACTGAAGCTTTCTTT,CSAKMRVADTEAFF
TRBJ2-1,-,TRBV27,-,TGTGCCAGCAGTTTCTCTAGTCGCAATGAGCAGTTCTTC,CASSFSSRNEQFF